This entry lists 28 T cell receptor beta chains sequenced from one sample in a study of regulatory T cells in long-lasting Graves disease. Investigators prepared the TCR beta libraries by applying iRepertoire HTBI primers and Arm-PCR of CDR3 regions. Via MiXCR, TCRdb re-called the multiplex PCR reads, giving one row per CDR3 protein. Of 650,000 to 850,000 distinct CDR3 sequences listed, around 30% are singletons. This sample's time point: persistent/refractory GD, antithyroid drugs over 5 years with positive TRAb. PBMCs were the source of the RNA used for TCR sequencing. The input for sequencing was peripheral blood mononuclear cells (PBMCs), taken when the disease was refractory, from a patient treated with antithyroid drugs. The receptors shown here come from a female donor with Graves disease.

This clonotype was counted only a few times. The J gene is TRBJ2-7, the V gene TRBV7-3; possible D gene TRBD1, 5 bases. CDR1 and CDR2 from the germline V gene are SGHTA and FQGTGA. The CDR3 spans 15 residues. Trimming stripped 7 bases from V and 3 bases from J, with 19 bases between. For the CDR3, the DNA is TGTGCCAGCAACTCAGCTACAGGCCCTTTCTACGAGCAGTACTTC. This sequence encodes CASNSATGPFYEQYF. Supplemented by reference TRBV7-3 and TRBJ2-7, the full variable domain reads GAGVSQTPSNKVTEKGKYVELRCDPISGHTALYWYRQSLGQGPEFLIYFQGTGAADDSGLPNDRFFAVRPEGSVSTLKIQRTERGDSAVYLCASNSATGPFYEQYFGPGTRLTVT.

This chain joins TRBV10-3 and TRBJ2-4, with a tentative D call TRBD1 (6 bases). The J call may be in error: the DNA end matches TRBJ2-7 better. The CDR3 loop spans 12 amino acids. CDR1 and CDR2 from the germline V gene are ENHRY and SYGVKD. The CDR3 DNA is TGTGCCATCGGACAGACTTCCTACGAGCAGTACTTC. Protein sequence: CAIGQTSYEQYF.

This clonotype occurred a few times. This sequence joins TRBV15 and TRBJ2-7; TRBD1 matches at 7 bases. The germline CDR1 and CDR2 sequences are LNHNV and YYDKDF (reference sequence). There are 13 residues in the CDR3. V lost 5 bases and J lost 7; bases outside the gene matches: 8. The CDR3 nucleotides read TGTGCCACCAGCGGTGGTGACAGGGCGGAGCAGTACTTC. It yields the protein CATSGGDRAEQYF. Full variable domain (missing parts from reference TRBV15 and TRBJ2-7): DAMVIQNPRYQVTQFGKPVTLSCSQTLNHNVMYWYQQKSSQAPKLLFHYYDKDFNNEADTPDNFQSRRPNTSFCFLDIRSPGLGDTAMYLCATSGGDRAEQYFGPGTRLTVT.

The sample holds a few counts of this clonotype. The chain combines TRBV3-1 with TRBJ1-1, with D unresolved. In germline, CDR1 is LGHDT, CDR2 YNNKEL (reference sequence). The V and J ends lost 0 bases and 3 bases respectively, with 2 bases between them. The CDR3 is 12 residues long. The CDR3 is CASSQDDTEAFF. The CDR3 nucleotides read TGTGCCAGCAGCCAAGATGACACTGAAGCTTTCTTT.

The chain joins TRBV30 to TRBJ1-2, with D possibly TRBD1 on 5 matching bases. Per germline, CDR1 GTSNPN and CDR2 SVGIG (reference sequence). Trimming removed 7 bases from V and 8 bases from J, with 23 bases in between. The CDR3 totals 14 residues. The CDR3 DNA reads TGTGCCTTGACAAGGGACCGGGCATATGGAGGCTACACCTTC. Its protein product is CALTRDRAYGGYTF.

The table lists this clonotype with a few counts. The chain recombines TRBV25-1 with TRBJ2-7; D is unresolved. CDR3 length equals 10 residues. V lost 11 bases to trimming and J lost 3 bases, with 8 bases between them. Germline assignment: CDR1 MGHDK and CDR2 SYGVNS. The CDR3 here is CAVGNYEQYF. CDR3 nucleotide sequence: TGTGCCGTAGGGAACTACGAGCAGTACTTC.

The rearrangement joins TRBV20-1 to TRBJ2-3, with TRBD1 as a possible D gene (5 bases). CDR1 is DFQATT and CDR2 is SNEGSKA in the germline V gene (reference sequence). The CDR3 has 13 amino acids. V lost 6 bases and J lost 1, with 11 bases in between. The CDR3 DNA is TGCAGTGCCCCTGGACACCGCACAGATACGCAGTATTTT. Translated: CSAPGHRTDTQYF.

V usage is TRBV19 and J usage is TRBJ2-7, with D unclear. Germline V CDR1 and CDR2: LNHDA, SQIVND (reference sequence). The CDR3 consists of 12 residues. The ends were cut back, 6 bases at V and 3 bases at J, with 9 bases in the middle. The CDR3 reads CASRSNLYEQYF. DNA of the CDR3: TGTGCCAGTAGGTCGAACCTCTACGAGCAGTACTTC.

This clonotype has ten or more counts. The chain joins TRBV28 to TRBJ1-2, with D perhaps matching TRBD1 (6 bases). The V gene lost 2 bases and the J gene lost 5 bases, with 9 bases spanning the gap. Germline V gene sequence: CDR1 MDHEN, CDR2 SYDVKM. This CDR3 is 13 amino acids long. Here the CDR3 reads CASSLAGVYGYTF. The CDR3 bases are TGTGCCAGCAGTTTAGCAGGGGTGTATGGCTACACCTTC.

Only a few counts were recorded for this clonotype. The chain links TRBV5-1 to TRBJ2-4, with TRBD2 matching over 10 bases. The V and J ends lost 0 bases and 7 bases, in that order; junction bases with no gene match: 10. The CDR3 has 17 residues. The germline gives CDR1 SGHRS, CDR2 YFSETQ. DNA for the CDR3: TGCGCCAGCAGCTTGGGAGCGGGAGGGCCAGGTGTCAACATTCAGTACTTC. Protein product: CASSLGAGGPGVNIQYF.

The chain employs TRBV6-5 and TRBJ1-2; 8 bases line up with TRBD1. The CDR3 is 14 amino acids. The ends lost 4 bases at V and 8 bases at J; junction bases unmatched: 9. Germline V gene lookup returns CDR1 MNHEY and CDR2 SVGAGI. DNA for the CDR3: TGTGCCAGCAGTTCGTCTGGACAGGGTTGGGGCTACACCTTC. Its translation: CASSSSGQGWGYTF.

Comment on this clonotype: The junction and the germline gene differ at one end; a read error may be behind it. The CDR3 sequence: CAISVGLLAGSYEQYF. CDR3 nucleotides: TGTGCCATCAGTGTCGGTTTATTAGCGGGGTCCTACGAGCAGTACTTC. The rearrangement links TRBV6-1 to TRBJ2-7; TRBD2 agrees at 8 bases. This CDR3 has 16 amino acids. Germline V lookup: CDR1 MNHNS, CDR2 SASEGT.

This chain links TRBV7-2 with TRBJ2-1, with TRBD2 identical over 7 bases. After removal of 0 bases from V and 9 bases from J, the junction contained 5 bases not matched to a gene. CDR3 length: 14 residues. Germline V gives CDR1 SGHTA, CDR2 FQGNSA. CDR3 nucleotide sequence: TGTGCCAGCAGCTTAGCCCGCGGGACTATTGAGCAGTTCTTC. It codes for CASSLARGTIEQFF.

The chain uses TRBV11-2 and TRBJ1-2; tentatively, D is TRBD1 (5 bases). Germline V gene lookup returns CDR1 SGHAT and CDR2 FQNNGV. V was trimmed by 5 bases and J by 2 bases, leaving 18 bases between them. This CDR3 has 16 residues. The CDR3: CASSGLRQGVNYGYTF. CDR3 nucleotide sequence: TGTGCCAGCAGCGGGCTAAGGCAGGGAGTAAACTATGGCTACACCTTC.

This clonotype was seen only a few times. The chain links TRBV6-1 to TRBJ1-4; D call uncertain. The CDR3 has 13 amino acids. The germline CDR1 and CDR2 sequences are MNHNS and SASEGT. The ends were cut back, 6 bases at V and 4 bases at J, with 9 bases in the middle. CDR3 in DNA: TGTGCCAGCAGACAGAGTGATAATGAAAAACTGTTTTTT. Amino acid sequence: CASRQSDNEKLFF.

This chain joins TRBV30 and TRBJ1-3, with a tentative D call TRBD1 (5 bases). V dropped 1 base and J dropped 4 bases, with 8 bases sitting between them. This CDR3 region has 13 residues. The germline V gene encodes CDR1 GTSNPN and CDR2 SVGIG (reference sequence). CDR3 DNA: TGTGCCTGGAGTGGAGGGGCCGGAAACACCATATATTTT. It encodes CAWSGGAGNTIYF.

The chain combines TRBV12-3 or TRBV12-4 with TRBJ1-5; no clear D. V was shortened by 6 bases and J by 3 bases, with 6 bases between the two germline ends. The length of the CDR3 is 12 residues. CDR3 DNA: TGTGCCAGCAGGTCGACCAATCAGCCCCAGCATTTT. Amino acid sequence: CASRSTNQPQHF.

This clonotype has just a few counts. V and J are TRBV6-1 and TRBJ1-6, with a tentative D call TRBD1 (6 bases). V lost 7 bases to trimming and J lost 6 bases, with 13 bases between them. CDR3 length: 14 amino acids. Germline-derived CDR1 and CDR2 are MNHNS and SASEGT. This CDR3 reads CASKDSLFNSPLHF. In DNA form, the CDR3 reads TGTGCCAGCAAGGACAGCCTTTTTAATTCACCCCTCCACTTT.

This chain uses TRBV5-5 with TRBJ1-1, with 9 bases identical to TRBD1. Trimming cost V 1 base and J 13 bases; bases outside gene matches: 11. Germline V gives CDR1 SGHKS, CDR2 YYEKEE (reference sequence). The CDR3 contains 14 residues. The CDR3, as DNA: TGTGCCAGCAGCTTGTTACAGGGGGCATTAAAGGGTTTCTTT. It encodes CASSLLQGALKGFF. Supplemented by reference TRBV5-5 and TRBJ1-1, the full variable domain reads DAGVTQSPTHLIKTRGQQVTLRCSPISGHKSVSWYQQVLGQGPQFIFQYYEKEERGRGNFPDRFSARQFPNYSSELNVNALLLGDSALYLCASSLLQGALKGFFGQGTRLTVV.

The chain links TRBV25-1 to TRBJ1-1, with 9 bases lining up with TRBD1. The V segment lost 1 base and the J segment 11 bases; nucleotides outside the gene matches: 11. Germline lookup yields CDR1 MGHDK and CDR2 SYGVNS. The CDR3 spans 15 residues. The chain's CDR3 is CASSEFGDRVRMAFF. The CDR3 DNA follows: TGTGCCAGCAGTGAATTCGGGGACAGGGTCCGAATGGCTTTCTTT.

This chain joins TRBV19 and TRBJ1-5, with D unresolved. The CDR3 loop spans 13 amino acids. Germline assignment: CDR1 LNHDA and CDR2 SQIVND (reference sequence). V shed 1 base and J shed 6 bases, with 7 bases lying between them. CDR3 amino acids: CASSIGRLQPQHF. The CDR3, as DNA: TGTGCCAGTAGTATAGGCAGGCTTCAGCCCCAGCATTTT.

There are a few counts of this clonotype. The chain combines TRBV20-1 with TRBJ1-5; possibly TRBD1 for D (6 bases). This CDR3 comprises 14 residues. Trimming took 3 bases from V and 4 from J, leaving 13 bases between them. The V gene's germline CDR1 is DFQATT and CDR2 SNEGSKA (reference sequence). The CDR3 nucleotides are TGCAGTGCTAGGCCCACAGGGCCAAATCAGCCCCAGCATTTT. Its translation is CSARPTGPNQPQHF.

This chain joins TRBV20-1 and TRBJ1-1, with 8 bases aligning to TRBD1. V shed 0 bases and J 1 base; nucleotides not matched to a gene: 7. This CDR3 has 16 residues. CDR1 is DFQATT and CDR2 is SNEGSKA in the germline V gene (reference sequence). In DNA, the CDR3 is TGCAGTGCTAGAGACGCCTGGACAGGGCCGAACACTGAAGCTTTCTTT. Its protein is CSARDAWTGPNTEAFF.

This clonotype was recorded at least ten times. The V gene is TRBV2, the J gene TRBJ1-2; no reliable D call. The CDR3 is 13 amino acids. The germline gives CDR1 SNHLY, CDR2 FYNNEI. Trimming removed 4 bases from V and 12 bases from J, with 18 bases in between. This chain's CDR3 is CASSVPSGLLNTF. The CDR3 coding sequence is TGTGCCAGCAGTGTACCATCCGGACTGCTCAACACCTTC. The full variable domain, in which reference TRBV2 and TRBJ1-2 provide the parts outside the CDR3, is EPEVTQTPSHQVTQMGQEVILRCVPISNHLYFYWYRQILGQKVEFLVSFYNNEISEKSEIFDDQFSVERPDGSNFTLKIRSTKLEDSAMYFCASSVPSGLLNTFGSGTRLTVV.

This chain uses TRBV6-2 or TRBV6-3 with TRBJ2-7, with D perhaps TRBD1 (6 bases). Trimming took 5 bases from V and 3 from J, leaving 14 bases between them. The CDR3 covers 14 residues. CDR1 and CDR2 (germline): MNHEY, SVGEGT. The CDR3 coding sequence is TGTGCCAGCAGTGCGGACAGCAAGAGCTACGAGCAGTACTTC. As protein: CASSADSKSYEQYF.

V is TRBV20-1 and J is TRBJ2-7; TRBD2 matches at 8 bases. V gave up 0 bases and J gave up 6 bases; unmatched junction bases: 10. The CDR3 totals 15 residues. The germline gives CDR1 DFQATT, CDR2 SNEGSKA (reference sequence). The CDR3 region has the DNA TGCAGTGCTAGAGACGTAACTAGCGGAGTCGGCGAGCAGTACTTC. Protein sequence: CSARDVTSGVGEQYF.

The sample holds many counts of this clonotype. The V gene is TRBV28, the J gene TRBJ1-5; no reliable D call. Trimming left V 2 bases short and J 6 bases short, with 8 bases between. Germline V lookup: CDR1 MDHEN, CDR2 SYDVKM. The CDR3 consists of 13 residues. The CDR3 protein is CASSLTQSQPQHF. The CDR3 DNA reads TGTGCCAGCAGTTTAACTCAGAGTCAGCCCCAGCATTTT.

The V and J genes are TRBV28 and TRBJ2-3; the D gene is possibly TRBD1 (6 bases). With 2 bases removed from V and 2 bases from J, the gap between germline ends came to 17 bases. CDR1 is MDHEN and CDR2 is SYDVKM in the germline V gene. The CDR3 runs 17 residues. CDR3 sequence (DNA): TGTGCCAGCAGTTTACAGCACGACAGGAGTTACACAGATACGCAGTATTTT. It encodes CASSLQHDRSYTDTQYF.